These T cell receptor beta chains were read from a single sample in a study of blood T cells in healthy people across ages. TCRdb itself ran the 5' RACE reads through MiXCR, one entry per CDR3 protein. Found here are around 1.5 million distinct CDR3 sequences, around 55% of them singletons; the top ten hold over 6.5%. Sequenced material: blood. All receptors derive from a man between 18 and 35 years old in good health. Both conserved end residues are part of each CDR3. A D gene is named only where the DNA matches it firmly. Clone size, where shown, is once, few, many, or a class for clones that have expanded.

v_gene: TRBV6-6
d_gene: -
j_gene: TRBJ2-7
abundance: -
CDR3nt: TGTGCCAGCAGTTATGCCCGGGCAGCCCACGAGCAGTACTTC
CDR3aa: CASSYARAAHEQYF

v_gene: TRBV10-3
d_gene: TRBD1
j_gene: TRBJ2-7
abundance: -
CDR3nt: TGTGCCATCAGTGGGGGACAGGGCCCGGAGTACTTC
CDR3aa: CAISGGQGPEYF

v_gene: TRBV4-1
d_gene: TRBD1
j_gene: TRBJ1-1
abundance: -
CDR3nt: TGCGCCAGCAGCCATCCAAGCCCCGCCGGACAGGCCTATTACACTGAAGCTTTCTTT
CDR3aa: CASSHPSPAGQAYYTEAFF

v_gene: TRBV4-3
d_gene: TRBD1
j_gene: TRBJ1-2
abundance: -
CDR3nt: TGCGCCAGCAGCCCTTACGGGACAGGGGTAGATGGCTACACCTTC
CDR3aa: CASSPYGTGVDGYTF

v_gene: TRBV7-9
d_gene: -
j_gene: TRBJ2-1
abundance: -
CDR3nt: TGTGCCAGCAGCTTAAACTATAACCGCAATGAGCAGTTCTTC
CDR3aa: CASSLNYNRNEQFF

v_gene: TRBV3-1
d_gene: TRBD2
j_gene: TRBJ2-7
abundance: -
CDR3nt: TGTGCCAGCAGCCCGGCGCTAGCGGGAGGGCTTGAAGAACACGAGCAGTACTTC
CDR3aa: CASSPALAGGLEEHEQYF

v_gene: TRBV10-3
d_gene: -
j_gene: TRBJ2-7
abundance: few
CDR3nt: TGTGCCATCAGTGATGGGGGGACGGACGAGCAGTACTTC
CDR3aa: CAISDGGTDEQYF

v_gene: TRBV7-2
d_gene: TRBD1
j_gene: TRBJ1-5
abundance: -
CDR3nt: TGTGCCAGCAGCTCGGGACAGGGGAGGGGAGGCAATCAGCCCCAGCATTTT
CDR3aa: CASSSGQGRGGNQPQHF

v_gene: TRBV29-1
d_gene: TRBD2
j_gene: TRBJ2-1
abundance: -
CDR3nt: TGCAGCGTGGCTAGCGGGAGGAGGTATACTGAGCAGTTCTTC
CDR3aa: CSVASGRRYTEQFF

v_gene: TRBV6-5
d_gene: TRBD1
j_gene: TRBJ2-7
abundance: -
CDR3nt: TGTGCCAGCAGTGATGAAAGGGGGCGCGAGCAGTACTTC
CDR3aa: CASSDERGREQYF

v_gene: TRBV9
d_gene: -
j_gene: TRBJ2-5
abundance: few
CDR3nt: TGTGCCAGCAGCGTAGTTGGTCGAGAGACCCAGTACTTC
CDR3aa: CASSVVGRETQYF

v_gene: TRBV18
d_gene: -
j_gene: TRBJ2-7
abundance: -
CDR3nt: TGTGCCACCCAACCACAGTATGGGTCGGACGAGCAGTACTTC
CDR3aa: CATQPQYGSDEQYF

v_gene: TRBV28
d_gene: -
j_gene: TRBJ1-2
abundance: few
CDR3nt: TGTGCCAGCAGTTTAGGGGGGGAGAACTATGGCTACACCTTC
CDR3aa: CASSLGGENYGYTF

v_gene: TRBV29-1
d_gene: TRBD1
j_gene: TRBJ2-7
abundance: -
CDR3nt: TGCAGCGTCCGGGGACAGCTAAAATTGGACGAGCAGTACTTC
CDR3aa: CSVRGQLKLDEQYF

v_gene: TRBV29-1
d_gene: -
j_gene: TRBJ2-7
abundance: -
CDR3nt: TGCAGCGTTGTGGAGGCGGTAAAAATCTCCGAGCAGTACTTC
CDR3aa: CSVVEAVKISEQYF

v_gene: TRBV27
d_gene: -
j_gene: TRBJ1-2
abundance: few
CDR3nt: TGTGCCAGCAGTCCATCCCCGGCCTTTTTTAACTATGGCTACACCTTC
CDR3aa: CASSPSPAFFNYGYTF

v_gene: TRBV27
d_gene: -
j_gene: TRBJ2-5
abundance: few
CDR3nt: TGTGCCAGCAGTTTGACAGGCTACCAAGAGACCCAGTACTTC
CDR3aa: CASSLTGYQETQYF

v_gene: TRBV7-2
d_gene: TRBD2
j_gene: TRBJ2-5
abundance: few
CDR3nt: TGTGCCAGCAGCTCCAGGACTAGCGGGATGGAGACCCAGTACTTC
CDR3aa: CASSSRTSGMETQYF

v_gene: TRBV7-2
d_gene: -
j_gene: TRBJ1-4
abundance: -
CDR3nt: TGTGCCAGCAGCTCCCATTTGAGGGAAACTAATGAAAAACTGTTTTTT
CDR3aa: CASSSHLRETNEKLFF

v_gene: TRBV3-1
d_gene: -
j_gene: TRBJ2-5
abundance: -
CDR3nt: TGTGCCAGCAGCCAAGCCCTGGGTCTTAATGAGCAGTACTTC
CDR3aa: CASSQALGLNEQYF

v_gene: TRBV7-9
d_gene: -
j_gene: TRBJ2-7
abundance: -
CDR3nt: TGTGCCAGCAGTCCTTCTGGGGACCGGAGCTCCTACGAGCAGTACTTC
CDR3aa: CASSPSGDRSSYEQYF

v_gene: TRBV6-5
d_gene: TRBD2
j_gene: TRBJ2-1
abundance: once
CDR3nt: TGTGCCAGCAGTTCCGCGGGAGGGGGTCCCAATGAGCAGTTCTTC
CDR3aa: CASSSAGGGPNEQFF

v_gene: TRBV20-1
d_gene: TRBD1
j_gene: TRBJ2-3
abundance: -
CDR3nt: TGCAGTGCCCCAGACAGGGCGATTAGCACAGATACGCAGTATTTT
CDR3aa: CSAPDRAISTDTQYF

v_gene: TRBV29-1
d_gene: TRBD1
j_gene: TRBJ2-3
abundance: -
CDR3nt: TGCAGCGCCCGGGACAGGGCCACAGATACGCAGTATTTT
CDR3aa: CSARDRATDTQYF

v_gene: TRBV3-1
d_gene: TRBD2
j_gene: TRBJ2-7
abundance: -
CDR3nt: TGTGCCAGCAGCCCCCGGACTAGCGGTTCCATCGACGAGCGGTACTTC
CDR3aa: CASSPRTSGSIDERYF

v_gene: TRBV6-5
d_gene: TRBD1
j_gene: TRBJ2-3
abundance: few
CDR3nt: TGTGCCAGCCGGACAGGGGGCGAATGGACGCAGTATTTT
CDR3aa: CASRTGGEWTQYF

v_gene: TRBV4-2
d_gene: -
j_gene: TRBJ2-7
abundance: -
CDR3nt: TGTGCCAGCAGCCAATTGGGACGGCCCTACGAGCAGTACTTC
CDR3aa: CASSQLGRPYEQYF

v_gene: TRBV7-9
d_gene: -
j_gene: TRBJ2-3
abundance: -
CDR3nt: TGTGCCAGCAGCCGCTTGTGGGGGGCAATTAATACGCAGTATTTT
CDR3aa: CASSRLWGAINTQYF

v_gene: TRBV29-1
d_gene: TRBD2
j_gene: TRBJ2-1
abundance: many
CDR3nt: TGCAGCGTGGAACCCGCTAGCGGCGAGCAGTTCTTC
CDR3aa: CSVEPASGEQFF

v_gene: TRBV29-1
d_gene: -
j_gene: TRBJ2-7
abundance: few
CDR3nt: TGCAGCGTTCGAAAGGGGACCTACGAGCAGTACTTC
CDR3aa: CSVRKGTYEQYF

v_gene: TRBV20-1
d_gene: -
j_gene: TRBJ2-5
abundance: -
CDR3nt: TGCAGTGCTCCGTTTGGCCAAGGGTACCAAGAGACCCAGTACTTC
CDR3aa: CSAPFGQGYQETQYF

v_gene: TRBV27
d_gene: TRBD1
j_gene: TRBJ1-2
abundance: -
CDR3nt: TGTGCCAGCAGTACATGGACAGGGGGTGACTATGGCTACACCTTC
CDR3aa: CASSTWTGGDYGYTF

v_gene: TRBV12-3/TRBV12-4
d_gene: TRBD1
j_gene: TRBJ1-5
abundance: once
CDR3nt: TGTGCCGGCAGTTTATTAGGGGGCGGGATTCAGCCCCAGCATTTT
CDR3aa: CAGSLLGGGIQPQHF

v_gene: TRBV6-1
d_gene: TRBD1
j_gene: TRBJ1-6
abundance: few
CDR3nt: TGTGCCAGCAGTGATACAGGGGGAAATTCACCCCTCCACTTT
CDR3aa: CASSDTGGNSPLHF

v_gene: TRBV18
d_gene: -
j_gene: TRBJ2-7
abundance: few
CDR3nt: TGTGCCAGCTCACCATTGACGGGCATCAACTACGAGCAGTACTTC
CDR3aa: CASSPLTGINYEQYF

v_gene: TRBV5-6
d_gene: -
j_gene: TRBJ1-2
abundance: once
CDR3nt: TGTGCCAGCAGCTTGAGTCCGGGGACGGACTACACCTTC
CDR3aa: CASSLSPGTDYTF

v_gene: TRBV2
d_gene: -
j_gene: TRBJ1-2
abundance: -
CDR3nt: TGTGCCAGCAGTGATGGGGACCCGTTGGCTGGCACCTTC
CDR3aa: CASSDGDPLAGTF

v_gene: TRBV3-1
d_gene: -
j_gene: TRBJ1-1
abundance: -
CDR3nt: TGTGCCAGCAGCCAAAGGGGGGACGCGAACACTGAAGCTTTCTTT
CDR3aa: CASSQRGDANTEAFF

v_gene: TRBV20-1
d_gene: -
j_gene: TRBJ1-5
abundance: -
CDR3nt: TGCAGTGCTCAGGACGGGGGGCGGCACAATCAGCCCCAGCATTTT
CDR3aa: CSAQDGGRHNQPQHF

v_gene: TRBV29-1
d_gene: -
j_gene: TRBJ2-2
abundance: -
CDR3nt: TGCAGCGTTGGGGTGACAGAGAACACCGGGGAGCTGTTTTTT
CDR3aa: CSVGVTENTGELFF

v_gene: TRBV11-2
d_gene: -
j_gene: TRBJ2-7
abundance: -
CDR3nt: TGTGCCAGCAGCTTAGATGACAGACTCTCCTACGAGCAGTACTTC
CDR3aa: CASSLDDRLSYEQYF

v_gene: TRBV5-5
d_gene: -
j_gene: TRBJ1-2
abundance: -
CDR3nt: TGTGCCAGCAGCTTAAGAACTACCGGGCGCGGCTACACCTTC
CDR3aa: CASSLRTTGRGYTF

v_gene: TRBV29-1
d_gene: TRBD1
j_gene: TRBJ2-5
abundance: -
CDR3nt: TGCAGCGTTGAAAAGGGAGACAGGGGACACCAAGAGACCCAGTACTTC
CDR3aa: CSVEKGDRGHQETQYF

v_gene: TRBV20-1
d_gene: -
j_gene: TRBJ2-5
abundance: few
CDR3nt: TGCAGTGCTAGAGCCAGCGCGGTAGAGACCCAGTACTTC
CDR3aa: CSARASAVETQYF

v_gene: TRBV12-3/TRBV12-4
d_gene: TRBD2
j_gene: TRBJ2-2
abundance: few
CDR3nt: TGTGCCAGCAGTTTAAAACTAGCGGGGGAGCTGTTTTTT
CDR3aa: CASSLKLAGELFF

v_gene: TRBV27
d_gene: TRBD2
j_gene: TRBJ2-3
abundance: -
CDR3nt: TGTGCCAGCAGCAAGCGGGAGTTTAATACAGATACGCAGTATTTT
CDR3aa: CASSKREFNTDTQYF

v_gene: TRBV6-2/TRBV6-3
d_gene: TRBD1
j_gene: TRBJ2-5
abundance: few
CDR3nt: TGTGCCACCAGGGGGTCGTACCAAGAGACCCAGTACTTC
CDR3aa: CATRGSYQETQYF

v_gene: TRBV7-9
d_gene: -
j_gene: TRBJ1-5
abundance: -
CDR3nt: TGTGCCAGCAGCTGGACGGGGGATAATCAGCCCCAGCATTTT
CDR3aa: CASSWTGDNQPQHF

v_gene: TRBV6-6
d_gene: -
j_gene: TRBJ1-2
abundance: few
CDR3nt: TGTGCCAGCAGTCCGGGCGTGAATGGCTACACCTTC
CDR3aa: CASSPGVNGYTF

v_gene: TRBV19
d_gene: -
j_gene: TRBJ2-5
abundance: -
CDR3nt: TGTGCCAGCGCGGGACCGAGGCCAGAGACCCAGTACTTC
CDR3aa: CASAGPRPETQYF

v_gene: TRBV27
d_gene: TRBD1
j_gene: TRBJ1-1
abundance: -
CDR3nt: TGTGCCAGCAGTATCTCCAGGGGGATGAACACTGAAGCTTTCTTT
CDR3aa: CASSISRGMNTEAFF

v_gene: TRBV4-1
d_gene: -
j_gene: TRBJ2-1
abundance: few
CDR3nt: TGCGCCAGCAGCTCTGGTCCTATTTCCTACAATGAGCAGTTCTTC
CDR3aa: CASSSGPISYNEQFF

v_gene: TRBV7-2
d_gene: -
j_gene: TRBJ1-2
abundance: -
CDR3nt: TGTGCCAGCAGCTCCACAGGGCATGGCTACACCTTC
CDR3aa: CASSSTGHGYTF

v_gene: TRBV25-1
d_gene: -
j_gene: TRBJ2-7
abundance: -
CDR3nt: TGTGCCAGCAGTTTAATCCCACGAAGGATCTCCTACGAGCAGTACTTC
CDR3aa: CASSLIPRRISYEQYF

v_gene: TRBV7-2
d_gene: -
j_gene: TRBJ2-2
abundance: once
CDR3nt: TGTGCCAGCAGTCCAATTGTCACCGGGGAGCTGTTTTTT
CDR3aa: CASSPIVTGELFF